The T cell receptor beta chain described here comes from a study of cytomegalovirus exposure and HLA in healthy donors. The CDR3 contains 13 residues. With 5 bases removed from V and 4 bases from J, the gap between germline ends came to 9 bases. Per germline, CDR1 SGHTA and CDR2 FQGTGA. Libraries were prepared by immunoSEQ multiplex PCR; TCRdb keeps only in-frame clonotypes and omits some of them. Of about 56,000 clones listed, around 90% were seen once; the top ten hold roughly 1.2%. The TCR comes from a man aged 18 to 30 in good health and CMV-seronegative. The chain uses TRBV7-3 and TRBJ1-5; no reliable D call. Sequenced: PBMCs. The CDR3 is CASSQSGNQPQHF. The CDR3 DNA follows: TGTGCCAGCAGCCAGTCCGGGAATCAGCCCCAGCATTTT.